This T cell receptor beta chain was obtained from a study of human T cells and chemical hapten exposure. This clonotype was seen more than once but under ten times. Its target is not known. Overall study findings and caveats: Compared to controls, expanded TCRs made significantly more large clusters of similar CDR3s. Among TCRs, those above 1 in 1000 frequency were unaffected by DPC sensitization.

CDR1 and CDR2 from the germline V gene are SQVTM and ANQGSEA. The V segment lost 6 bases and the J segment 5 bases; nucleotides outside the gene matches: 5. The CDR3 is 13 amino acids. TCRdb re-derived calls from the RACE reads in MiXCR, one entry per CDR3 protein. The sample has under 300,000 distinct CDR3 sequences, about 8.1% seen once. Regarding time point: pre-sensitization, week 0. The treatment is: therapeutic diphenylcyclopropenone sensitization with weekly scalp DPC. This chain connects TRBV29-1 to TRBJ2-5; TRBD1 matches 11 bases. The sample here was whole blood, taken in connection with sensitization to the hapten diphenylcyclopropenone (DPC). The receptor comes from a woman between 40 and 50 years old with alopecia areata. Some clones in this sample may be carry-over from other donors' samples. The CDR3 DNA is TGCAGCGTACTCGGGGACAGGGGGGAGACCCAGTACTTC. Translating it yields CSVLGDRGETQYF.